This TCR beta chain came from a study of beta chain features in type 1 diabetes. Study-wide points: Shortening of TCRB CDR3s, moderate but significant, appeared in all four CD4+ subsets of Type 1 diabetes patients. A pattern of fewer insertions and more deletions at VDJ junctions was seen in type 1 diabetes patients.

One heparinised draw of blood, averaging roughly 0.12 L, came from each donor. As for this clone: Its antigen is unknown.

Expressed TCRB transcripts were sequenced, since all the RNA that had been isolated was reverse transcribed. Mean read depth for naive, central memory and regulatory T cell samples was several million reads. The protocol was immunoSEQ multiplex PCR, while the TCRdb copy is restricted to in-frame clones and leaves out a portion. The sample records 150,000 or so clones, less than 10% being singletons. V dropped 0 bases and J dropped 6 bases, with 13 bases sitting between them. CDR1 and CDR2 from the germline V gene are SGHRS and YFSETQ. The CDR3 contains 15 residues. The sequencing input was central memory CD4+ T cells from blood. The rearrangement links TRBV5-1 to TRBJ2-4, with D perhaps matching TRBD1 (5 bases). The receptor's source is a woman in her forties in good health. DNA of the CDR3: TGCGCCAGCAGCTTGGAGGGCATAACAGGAAACATTCAGTACTTC. Protein: CASSLEGITGNIQYF.